The TCR beta chain under discussion was sequenced for a study of OX40 agonist ivuxolimab in advanced cancers. On the study more broadly: Patients in dose escalation had liver, melanoma, kidney or head and neck cancers. Prior therapy, whether anti-PD-1, anti-PD-L1 or anti-CTLA-4, was allowed, and more than 35% had some. Patients were under 90% male with ages roughly 23 to 79, mean approximately 58.

Overall study findings and caveats: No antigen was identified for the clonally expanded peripheral T cells.

This CDR3 is built from 14 residues. Germline V lookup: CDR1 SEHNR, CDR2 FQNEAQ (reference sequence). Trimming shortened V by 1 base and J by 5 bases, and 11 bases separated the two germline ends. To note about this clone: Its matching antigen is unknown.

Sequencing was performed with immunoSEQ multiplex PCR; in TCRdb, only in-frame clones are kept and a portion is missing. In the table there are 15,000 to 20,000 clones, around four fifths of which are singletons. This sample comprised CD4+ or CD8+ T cells sorted from blood, obtained in a trial of the OX40 agonist ivuxolimab. The source of this sequence is an adult with an advanced solid tumor such as melanoma, head and neck, liver or kidney cancer. This rearrangement joins TRBV7-9 to TRBJ2-5, with unresolved D. The CDR3 protein is CASSLGTRAETQYF. CDR3 coding DNA: TGTGCCAGCAGCTTAGGGACCCGAGCGGAGACCCAGTACTTC.